This T cell receptor beta chain is drawn from a study of response to subunit inactivated influenza vaccine. There are 15 residues in the CDR3. Trimming stripped 4 bases from V and 9 bases from J, with 16 bases between. Germline assignment: CDR1 KGHSY and CDR2 FQNENV. MiXCR was run by TCRdb on the RT-PCR reads, yielding one entry per CDR3 protein. The data hold more than 400,000 distinct CDR3 sequences, with about a tenth observed a single time. Comment on this clonotype: The antigen is undetermined.

Points from the study as a whole: The authors proposed limited new T cell recruitment per seasonal influenza vaccination.

This TCR was recovered from a man aged 50 or older who received an inactivated influenza vaccine. The sample consisted of PBMCs from blood, taken roughly 46 days after vaccination. The rearrangement links TRBV16 to TRBJ1-6; D is unclear. CDR3 region: CASSPQSGFSSPLHF. CDR3 DNA sequence: TGTGCCAGCAGCCCCCAGTCAGGATTCAGTTCACCCCTCCACTTT.